Following are 15 T cell receptor beta chains from one sample sequenced in a study of response to subunit inactivated influenza vaccine. Via MiXCR, TCRdb re-called the RT-PCR reads, giving one row per CDR3 protein. In the table there are hundreds of thousands of distinct CDR3 sequences, 10% to 15% of which are singletons. This specimen consisted of PBMCs from blood, obtained 45 days after vaccination. The receptors derive from a man in his fifties who received an inactivated influenza vaccine.

The rearrangement joins TRBV20-1 to TRBJ1-2; 8 bases are shared with TRBD1. V gave up 3 bases and J gave up 5 bases; unmatched junction bases: 2. This CDR3 has 12 amino acids. Germline V gene lookup returns CDR1 DFQATT and CDR2 SNEGSKA (reference sequence). In DNA, the CDR3 is TGCAGTGCTAGGACAGGGGAGTATGGCTACACCTTC. This codes for CSARTGEYGYTF.

This clonotype was picked up a small number of times. The genes are TRBV7-2 and TRBJ2-7; D possibly corresponds to TRBD1 (6 bases). Looked up from germline, CDR1 is SGHTA and CDR2 is FQGNSA. The CDR3 sequence is 14 residues long. V was trimmed by 5 bases and J by 5 bases, leaving 16 bases between them. CDR3 nucleotides: TGTGCCAGCAGCCCCTCGGGGACAAATCACGAGCAGTACTTC. It specifies CASSPSGTNHEQYF.

V usage is TRBV28 and J usage is TRBJ2-2; a possible D gene is TRBD1 (5 bases). Trimming pared 5 bases from V and 4 bases from J, leaving 14 bases between. From germline, CDR1 is MDHEN and CDR2 SYDVKM. The CDR3 contains 15 residues. CDR3 sequence reads: CASSPARDGTGELFF. Here the CDR3 DNA reads TGTGCCAGCAGTCCGGCCAGGGATGGCACCGGGGAGCTGTTTTTT.

This clonotype appeared a few times. The gene calls are TRBV20-1 and TRBJ1-4; possible D gene TRBD1, 5 bases. CDR1 DFQATT and CDR2 SNEGSKA come from the germline V gene (reference sequence). Trimming took 0 bases from V and 3 from J, leaving 8 bases between them. The CDR3 loop spans 14 amino acids. The CDR3 reads CSARDPGSNEKLFF. The CDR3 DNA sequence: TGCAGTGCTAGAGATCCAGGGTCTAATGAAAAACTGTTTTTT.

This clonotype was counted only a few times. The CDR3, as DNA: TGTGCCAGCAGCCAAGATCCGATGGGAAAGGGGGCCAGCGAGCAGTACTTC. It codes for CASSQDPMGKGASEQYF. The chain carries TRBV4-2 and TRBJ2-7; 7 nucleotides line up with TRBD1. The CDR3 consists of 17 residues. V lost 0 bases, J lost 6 bases, and 14 bases stayed unmatched. From germline, CDR1 is LGHNA and CDR2 YNFKEQ.

This clonotype was observed a few times. The chain recombines TRBV20-1 with TRBJ2-3; D ambiguous. The CDR3 loop spans 12 amino acids. Germline CDR1 and CDR2: DFQATT and SNEGSKA (reference sequence). This CDR3 reads CTTRWGTDTQYF. As DNA, the CDR3 is TGCACGACACGGTGGGGCACAGATACGCAGTATTTT.

This clonotype was counted between two and nine times. The chain uses TRBV7-9 and TRBJ2-7; possible D gene TRBD1, 6 bases. The CDR3 has 15 amino acids. V shed 4 bases and J shed 4 bases, with 17 bases lying between them. In germline, CDR1 is SEHNR, CDR2 FQNEAQ (reference sequence). In DNA, the CDR3 is TGTGCCAGCAGCTCGGTTCAGGGGTTAAGTTACGAGCAGTACTTC. As protein: CASSSVQGLSYEQYF. The whole variable domain, remainder taken from reference TRBV7-9 and TRBJ2-7, is DTGVSQNPRHKITKRGQNVTFRCDPISEHNRLYWYRQTLGQGPEFLTYFQNEAQLEKSRLLSDRFSAERPKGSFSTLEIQRTEQGDSAMYLCASSSVQGLSYEQYFGPGTRLTVT.

Details on this clonotype: This may be a read error, as it is one base from a much larger clone. V is TRBV12-3 or TRBV12-4 and J is TRBJ2-3, with 7 nucleotides matching TRBD2. Trimming removed 6 bases from V and 6 bases from J; junction bases left unmatched: 9. The CDR3 has 14 residues. The CDR3 loop reads CASRKTCGGDTQYF. The DNA of the CDR3 is TGTGCCAGCAGAAAGACTTGCGGGGGTGATACGCAGTATTTT.

This chain connects TRBV9 to TRBJ2-5; TRBD2 is a possible D gene (7 bases). The CDR3 spans 15 residues. Germline-derived CDR1 and CDR2 are SGDLS and YYNGEE. Trimming took 2 bases from V and 5 from J, leaving 16 bases between them. This CDR3 is CASSVMGGARETQYF. The CDR3 DNA reads TGTGCCAGCAGCGTGATGGGGGGGGCTCGGGAGACCCAGTACTTC. Variable domain in full (rest from reference TRBV9 and TRBJ2-5): DSGVTQTPKHLITATGQRVTLRCSPRSGDLSVYWYQQSLDQGLQFLIQYYNGEERAKGNILERFSAQQFPDLHSELNLSSLELGDSALYFCASSVMGGARETQYFGPGTRLLVL.

For the CDR3, the DNA is TGTGCCAGCAGCTTTATTTTCCCAGCCTTTTTGGTAGATACGCAGTATTTT. Translation gives CASSFIFPAFLVDTQYF. The chain combines TRBV7-2 with TRBJ2-3; D gene unclear. Germline V gene lookup returns CDR1 SGHTA and CDR2 FQGNSA. Trimming removed 3 bases from V and 5 bases from J, with 21 bases in between. This CDR3 region has 17 residues.

This clonotype was observed many times. The chain uses TRBV5-1 and TRBJ2-2; D is possibly TRBD2 (6 bases). Germline-derived CDR1 and CDR2 are SGHRS and YFSETQ. Trimming cost V 2 bases and J 6 bases, with 11 bases left between them. The CDR3 is 14 residues long. The CDR3 DNA sequence: TGCGCCAGCAGCTTACTAGGGGAGGCCGGGGAGCTGTTTTTT. Amino acids: CASSLLGEAGELFF.

This clonotype was seen only a few times. The V gene is TRBV4-3, the J gene TRBJ1-2; D may be TRBD1 (5 bases). Germline assignment: CDR1 LGHNA and CDR2 YSLEER. Trimming removed 2 bases at V and 5 bases at J, with 15 bases between. The CDR3 runs to 15 residues. CDR3 loop: CASSQLGGTEYGYTF. The CDR3, as DNA: TGCGCCAGCAGCCAACTGGGTGGGACCGAGTATGGCTACACCTTC.

This clonotype was counted only a few times. V is TRBV28 and J is TRBJ2-5; D is perhaps TRBD1 (5 bases). From germline, CDR1 is MDHEN and CDR2 SYDVKM. There are 15 residues in the CDR3. The germline V and J ends were trimmed by 7 bases and 3 bases, with 18 bases remaining between them. CDR3 sequence (DNA): TGTGCCAGCAATATACGACGGACACCAAAAGAGACCCAGTACTTC. Its protein is CASNIRRTPKETQYF.

This clonotype was seen many times. The chain uses TRBV7-9 and TRBJ2-1, with D possibly TRBD2 on 6 matching bases. The CDR3 consists of 15 residues. Germline V gene data show CDR1 as SEHNR and CDR2 as FQNEAQ (reference sequence). V lost 1 base, J lost 4 bases, and 11 bases lay in between. The CDR3 region is CASSLGGGVYNEQFF. For the CDR3, the DNA is TGTGCCAGCAGCTTAGGAGGCGGGGTTTACAATGAGCAGTTCTTC. The full variable domain, completed using reference TRBV7-9 and TRBJ2-1, is DTGVSQNPRHKITKRGQNVTFRCDPISEHNRLYWYRQTLGQGPEFLTYFQNEAQLEKSRLLSDRFSAERPKGSFSTLEIQRTEQGDSAMYLCASSLGGGVYNEQFFGPGTRLTVL.

The V and J genes are TRBV7-2 and TRBJ2-6; the D is unclear. Germline V CDR1 and CDR2: SGHTA, FQGNSA. CDR3 size: 15 residues. Trimming took off 5 bases at V and 2 bases at J, with 10 bases between the two ends. CDR3: CASSLLATGANVLTF. CDR3 DNA: TGTGCCAGCAGCCTTCTCGCGACTGGGGCCAACGTCCTGACTTTC.